This TCR beta chain was sequenced for a study of beta chain features in type 1 diabetes. General study points: Patients' naive, central memory and regulatory TCRB repertoires appeared more alike than those of healthy donors.

The CDR3 contains 17 residues. Trimming took 9 bases from V and 6 from J; bases not matched to a gene: 17. The germline gives CDR1 MNHEY, CDR2 SMNVEV (reference sequence). This clone was detected only a few times. What it binds is not known. TCRB transcripts that were expressed got sequenced, as all of the isolated RNA had been reverse transcribed. Method: immunoSEQ multiplex PCR; TCRdb's copy keeps in-frame clones and lacks some. The table lists approximately 150,000 clones, around 9.3% of them singletons, with under 1.5% in the top ten. This clonotype was obtained from a man younger than 35 in good health. Sequenced material: naive CD4+ T cells from blood. This rearrangement joins TRBV27 to TRBJ1-5, with 10 bases aligning to TRBD1. CDR3 coding DNA: TGTGCCAGAACCTACCGATTTGGGACAGGGGAAAGTCAGCCCCAGCATTTT. Its translation is CARTYRFGTGESQPQHF.